These T cell receptor beta chains were read from a single sample in a study of blood T cell repertoires in COVID-19. Clones were read by immunoSEQ multiplex PCR, and TCRdb kept only the in-frame ones, dropping some. The table records around 210,000 clones, approximately 88% of them present only once. Material: PBMCs or T cells enriched from blood (not recorded which). Source of these receptors: a woman under 30 who had recovered from COVID-19. Each CDR3 is given with its conserved first and last residue. Each record gives: J gene, V gene, D gene, clone size, CDR3 protein, CDR3 DNA. A D gene is named only where the DNA matches it firmly. The listing skips clone size in some rows; elsewhere it reads once, few, many or a size class.

TRBJ1-2	TRBV2	.	.	CASRADNYGYTF	TGTGCCAGCAGGGCAGATAACTATGGCTACACCTTC
TRBJ2-7	TRBV10-2	TRBD2	.	CASSDRSASGSYEQYF	TGCGCCAGCAGTGACAGATCGGCTAGCGGGTCCTACGAGCAGTACTTC
TRBJ1-6	TRBV10-3	.	.	CAIRAGFNSPLHF	TGTGCCATCAGGGCGGGGTTCAATTCACCCCTCCACTTT
TRBJ1-6	TRBV2	.	.	CASLQGSSYNSPLHF	TGTGCCAGCCTTCAGGGGAGCTCCTATAATTCACCCCTCCACTTT
TRBJ2-3	TRBV5-1	TRBD2	.	CASSLALAGGPGKDTQYF	TGCGCCAGCAGCTTGGCCCTAGCGGGGGGGCCGGGGAAAGATACGCAGTATTTT
TRBJ1-3	TRBV25-1	.	once	CASSEIGSSGNTIYF	TGTGCCAGCAGTGAAATCGGGAGCTCTGGAAACACCATATATTTT
TRBJ1-1	TRBV13	.	.	CASSLQGYTEAFF	TGTGCCAGCAGCTTACAGGGGTACACTGAAGCTTTCTTT
TRBJ2-6	TRBV12-5	.	.	CASGGRESGANVLTF	TGTGCTAGTGGTGGGCGGGAATCTGGGGCCAACGTCCTGACTTTC
TRBJ1-6	TRBV4-2	.	.	CASSQDRLYNSPLHF	TGTGCCAGCAGCCAGGACAGACTCTATAATTCACCCCTCCACTTT
TRBJ2-2	TRBV19	TRBD1	.	CASSWDRVNTGELFF	TGTGCCAGTAGTTGGGACAGGGTGAACACCGGGGAGCTGTTTTTT
TRBJ1-2	TRBV12-5	.	few	CASGLRPEINYGYTF	TGTGCTAGTGGTTTGCGGCCGGAGATAAACTATGGCTACACCTTC
TRBJ1-2	TRBV6-5	TRBD1	.	CASSYSRGNYGYTF	TGTGCCAGCAGTTACTCCAGGGGGAACTATGGCTACACCTTC
TRBJ2-5	TRBV9	TRBD2	.	CASSVGTSGFQETQYF	TGTGCCAGCAGCGTAGGTACTAGCGGGTTCCAAGAGACCCAGTACTTC
TRBJ1-2	TRBV30	.	.	CAWSVSLNYGYTF	TGTGCCTGGAGTGTTTCCCTTAACTATGGCTACACCTTC
TRBJ2-3	TRBV10-3	TRBD2	.	CAISAGTGLAGALLTDTQYF	TGTGCCATCAGTGCTGGAACCGGACTAGCGGGGGCCTTACTCACAGATACGCAGTATTTT
TRBJ1-2	TRBV3-1/TRBV3-2	TRBD1	few	CASSARPWTGDGYTF	TGTGCCAGCAGCGCTCGACCTTGGACAGGGGACGGCTACACCTTC
TRBJ2-1	TRBV7-2	TRBD2	.	CASSFTTSGGGEQFF	TGTGCCAGCAGCTTCACGACTAGCGGGGGGGGTGAGCAGTTCTTC
TRBJ1-2	TRBV6-5	TRBD1	.	CASSYAGTGGYGYTF	TGTGCCAGCAGTTACGCCGGGACAGGGGGTTATGGCTACACCTTC
TRBJ2-7	TRBV15	TRBD2	.	CATSRIGGLAGGEQYF	TGTGCCACCAGCAGGATTGGGGGACTAGCGGGGGGCGAGCAGTACTTC
TRBJ1-2	TRBV3-1/TRBV3-2	.	once	CASSQANRESGYTF	TGTGCCAGCAGCCAAGCGAACAGGGAGAGTGGCTACACCTTC
TRBJ1-1	TRBV18	TRBD1	.	CASSPLGTGGSGTEAFF	TGTGCCAGCTCACCACTCGGGACAGGGGGCAGTGGGACTGAAGCTTTCTTT
TRBJ2-2	TRBV5-5	.	.	CASSLRGWELFF	TGTGCCAGCAGCTTGAGGGGCTGGGAGCTGTTTTTT
TRBJ1-5	TRBV7-8	.	.	CASSLGGQTNQPQHF	TGTGCCAGCAGCTTAGGTGGACAGACGAATCAGCCCCAGCATTTT
TRBJ1-1	TRBV18	.	.	CASSPPRGTYYTEAFF	TGTGCCAGCTCACCTCCCCGGGGGACCTATTACACTGAAGCTTTCTTT
TRBJ1-1	TRBV27	TRBD1	once	CASSPGTGSQGFF	TGTGCCAGCAGTCCGGGGACAGGGTCCCAAGGATTCTTT
TRBJ2-1	TRBV4-2	.	.	CASREQGEQFF	TGTGCCAGCAGGGAACAGGGAGAGCAGTTCTTC
TRBJ1-1	TRBV28	.	.	CASSTIGRENTEAFF	TGTGCCAGCAGTACCATCGGCAGGGAGAACACTGAAGCTTTCTTT
TRBJ1-6	TRBV27	.	.	CASHFQGRNSPLHF	TGTGCCAGCCACTTTCAGGGCCGCAATTCACCCCTCCACTTT
TRBJ1-2	TRBV13	.	.	CASSPMGGEYGYTF	TGTGCCAGCAGCCCCATGGGGGGAGAATATGGCTACACCTTC
TRBJ1-5	TRBV30	TRBD1	once	CAWSLQGGWPQHF	TGTGCCTGGAGTTTACAGGGGGGATGGCCCCAGCATTTT
TRBJ2-7	TRBV5-4	.	.	CASSLGARTDSYEQYF	TGTGCCAGCAGCTTGGGTGCAAGGACAGACTCCTACGAGCAGTACTTC
TRBJ1-3	TRBV18	TRBD1	.	CASSPGTGGNTIYF	TGTGCCAGCTCCCCGGGGACAGGTGGAAACACCATATATTTT
TRBJ1-2	TRBV27	.	.	CASSLLMPLEGDGYTF	TGTGCCAGCAGTCTCCTTATGCCCCTCGAGGGCGATGGCTACACCTTC
TRBJ2-7	TRBV19	TRBD2	once	CASSILAGETYEQYF	TGTGCCAGTAGTATCCTAGCGGGGGAGACCTACGAGCAGTACTTC
TRBJ2-2	TRBV7-6	TRBD1	.	CASRSWTGQNTGELFF	TGTGCCAGCAGGTCATGGACAGGCCAGAACACCGGGGAGCTGTTTTTT
TRBJ1-2	TRBV9	TRBD1	once	CASSVAGQPNYGYTF	TGTGCCAGCAGCGTAGCGGGACAGCCTAACTATGGCTACACCTTC
TRBJ1-1	TRBV2	TRBD1	few	CASREQGAGTEAFF	TGTGCCAGCAGGGAACAGGGGGCGGGCACTGAAGCTTTCTTT
TRBJ1-1	TRBV12-5	TRBD1	.	CASAWGTALNTEAFF	TGTGCTAGTGCCTGGGGGACAGCCTTGAACACTGAAGCTTTCTTT
TRBJ1-4	TRBV3-1/TRBV3-2	TRBD1	.	CASSLIPGTGAEKLFF	TGTGCCAGCAGCTTGATCCCCGGGACAGGGGCGGAAAAACTGTTTTTT
TRBJ1-3	TRBV19	.	.	CASSTGGRRNTIYF	TGTGCCAGTAGTACGGGGGGGCGAAGAAACACCATATATTTT
TRBJ2-1	TRBV2	TRBD2	.	CASKLAGGNEQFF	TGTGCCAGCAAACTAGCGGGGGGTAATGAGCAGTTCTTC
TRBJ1-2	TRBV30	TRBD1	.	CACTTGEYTF	TGTGCCTGTACGACAGGGGAGTACACCTTC
TRBJ1-6	TRBV6-5	.	.	CASSPEGRSNSPLHF	TGTGCCAGCAGTCCGGAGGGCCGTTCTAATTCACCCCTCCACTTT
TRBJ2-7	TRBV10-2	TRBD1	.	CASGTGGYEQYF	TGCGCCAGCGGGACAGGCGGCTACGAGCAGTACTTC
TRBJ1-1	TRBV6-5	.	.	CASSYLVTGSREAFF	TGTGCCAGCAGTTACCTAGTCACAGGTAGTCGTGAAGCTTTCTTT
TRBJ2-3	TRBV28	.	.	CAGGGRRTDTQYF	TGTGCGGGAGGAGGGCGACGCACAGATACGCAGTATTTT
TRBJ2-1	TRBV2	.	.	CASRSNRVNEQFF	TGTGCCAGCAGATCCAACAGGGTTAATGAGCAGTTCTTC
TRBJ1-1	TRBV7-2	.	.	CASSLMVGSTEAFF	TGTGCCAGCAGCTTAATGGTGGGGAGCACTGAAGCTTTCTTT
TRBJ2-3	TRBV18	TRBD1	.	CASSPGQGSDTQYF	TGTGCCAGCTCACCGGGACAGGGCTCAGATACGCAGTATTTT
TRBJ2-7	TRBV18	TRBD1	.	CASSPLQGVEEQYF	TGTGCCAGCTCACCGCTTCAGGGGGTTGAGGAGCAGTACTTC
TRBJ1-6	TRBV27	TRBD1	.	CASSLSGTGVSPLHF	TGTGCCAGCAGTTTGTCCGGGACAGGGGTCTCACCCCTCCACTTT
TRBJ1-3	TRBV19	TRBD1	.	CASSIGQDGNTIYF	TGTGCCAGTAGTATTGGACAGGATGGAAACACCATATATTTT
TRBJ2-7	TRBV3-1/TRBV3-2	TRBD2	once	CASSQDRSRTSGGAVEQYF	TGTGCCAGCAGCCAAGATAGGTCAAGGACTAGCGGGGGGGCTGTCGAGCAGTACTTC
TRBJ2-2	TRBV6-5	.	few	CASGSGLEAGELFF	TGTGCCAGCGGATCAGGGCTAGAAGCCGGGGAGCTGTTTTTT
TRBJ1-3	TRBV3-1/TRBV3-2	.	.	CASSQNGPAGTIYF	TGTGCCAGCAGCCAAAACGGACCCGCGGGGACCATATATTTT
TRBJ1-6	TRBV5-1	.	.	CASSLGLDSRPLHF	TGCGCCAGCAGCCTGGGGCTTGATAGCCGACCCCTCCACTTT
TRBJ1-2	TRBV6-5	.	.	CASSLNTGNYGYTF	TGTGCCAGCAGTCTTAACACAGGAAACTATGGCTACACCTTC